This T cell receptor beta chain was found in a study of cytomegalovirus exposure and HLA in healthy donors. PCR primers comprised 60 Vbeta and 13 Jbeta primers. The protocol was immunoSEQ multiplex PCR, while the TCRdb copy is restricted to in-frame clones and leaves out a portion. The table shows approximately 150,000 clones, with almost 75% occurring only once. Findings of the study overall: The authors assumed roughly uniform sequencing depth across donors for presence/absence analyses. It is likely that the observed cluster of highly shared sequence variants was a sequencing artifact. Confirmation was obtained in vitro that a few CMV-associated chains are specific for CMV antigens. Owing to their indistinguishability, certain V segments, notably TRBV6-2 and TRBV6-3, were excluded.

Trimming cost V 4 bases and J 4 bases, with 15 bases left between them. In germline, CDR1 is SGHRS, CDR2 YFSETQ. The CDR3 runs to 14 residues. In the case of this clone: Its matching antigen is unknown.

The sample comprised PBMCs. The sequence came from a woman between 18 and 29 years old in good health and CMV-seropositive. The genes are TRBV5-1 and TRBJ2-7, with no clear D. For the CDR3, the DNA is TGCGCCAGCAGCCCCTTACCCGAGAGGTACGAGCAGTACTTC. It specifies CASSPLPERYEQYF.